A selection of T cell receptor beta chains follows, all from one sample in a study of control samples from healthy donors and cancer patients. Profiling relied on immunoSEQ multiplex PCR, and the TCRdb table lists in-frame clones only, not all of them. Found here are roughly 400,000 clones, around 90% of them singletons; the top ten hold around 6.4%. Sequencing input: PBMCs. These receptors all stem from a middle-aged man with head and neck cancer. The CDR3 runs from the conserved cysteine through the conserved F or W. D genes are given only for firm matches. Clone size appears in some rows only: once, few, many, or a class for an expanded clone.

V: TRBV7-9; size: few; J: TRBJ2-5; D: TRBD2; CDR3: CASSSRGLVRETQYF; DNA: TGTGCCAGCAGCTCACGAGGACTAGTGCGCGAGACCCAGTACTTC
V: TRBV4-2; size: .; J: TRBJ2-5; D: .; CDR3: CASSQEGVFQETQYF; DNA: TGTGCCAGCAGCCAAGAAGGGGTCTTCCAAGAGACCCAGTACTTC
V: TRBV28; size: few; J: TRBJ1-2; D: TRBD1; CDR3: CASRGDRSDGGYTF; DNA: TGTGCCAGCAGGGGGGACAGGTCGGATGGTGGCTACACCTTC
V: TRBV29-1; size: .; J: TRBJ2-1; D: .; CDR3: CSMGGTGYGNEQFF; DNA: TGCAGCATGGGGGGAACAGGGTACGGCAATGAGCAGTTCTTC
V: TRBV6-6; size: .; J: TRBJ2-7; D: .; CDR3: CASSLTVDRLGSYEQYF; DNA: TGTGCCAGCAGTCTGACCGTAGACAGGCTAGGCTCCTACGAGCAGTACTTC
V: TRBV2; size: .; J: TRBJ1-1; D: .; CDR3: CASSEARGSTEAFF; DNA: TGTGCCAGCAGTGAAGCGCGCGGGAGTACTGAAGCTTTCTTT
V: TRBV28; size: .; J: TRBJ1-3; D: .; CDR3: CASSFFGQTSGNTIYF; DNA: TGTGCCAGCAGTTTCTTCGGACAGACCTCTGGAAACACCATATATTTT
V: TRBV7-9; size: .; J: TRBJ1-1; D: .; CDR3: CASSPSLNTEAFF; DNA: TGTGCCAGCAGCCCGAGTCTGAACACTGAAGCTTTCTTT
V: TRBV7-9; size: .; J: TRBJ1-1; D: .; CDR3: CASSLEVSEAFF; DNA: TGTGCCAGCAGCTTAGAAGTAAGTGAGGCTTTCTTT
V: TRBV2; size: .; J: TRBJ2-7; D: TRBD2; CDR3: CAGTIVAGSYEQYF; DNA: TGTGCCGGGACCATCGTAGCGGGGTCCTACGAGCAGTACTTC
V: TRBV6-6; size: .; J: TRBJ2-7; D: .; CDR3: CASRLGSRSSYEQYF; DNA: TGTGCCAGCAGACTCGGCTCCAGGAGCTCCTACGAGCAGTACTTC
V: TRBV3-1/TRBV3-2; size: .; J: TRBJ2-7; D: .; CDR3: CASSQEKLQYF; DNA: TGTGCCAGCAGCCAAGAGAAGCTGCAGTACTTC
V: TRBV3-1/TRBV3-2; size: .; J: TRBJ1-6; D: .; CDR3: CASSQDWGGHIYNSPLHF; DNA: TGTGCCAGCAGCCAAGATTGGGGCGGACACATCTATAATTCACCCCTCCACTTT
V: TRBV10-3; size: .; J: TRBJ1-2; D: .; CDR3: CAISGAEASEGYTF; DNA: TGTGCCATCAGTGGGGCGGAGGCAAGCGAGGGCTACACCTTC
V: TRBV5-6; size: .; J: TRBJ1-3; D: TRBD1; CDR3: CASSLALLTGAGNTIYF; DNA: TGTGCCAGCAGCTTGGCCCTCCTTACAGGGGCTGGAAACACCATATATTTT